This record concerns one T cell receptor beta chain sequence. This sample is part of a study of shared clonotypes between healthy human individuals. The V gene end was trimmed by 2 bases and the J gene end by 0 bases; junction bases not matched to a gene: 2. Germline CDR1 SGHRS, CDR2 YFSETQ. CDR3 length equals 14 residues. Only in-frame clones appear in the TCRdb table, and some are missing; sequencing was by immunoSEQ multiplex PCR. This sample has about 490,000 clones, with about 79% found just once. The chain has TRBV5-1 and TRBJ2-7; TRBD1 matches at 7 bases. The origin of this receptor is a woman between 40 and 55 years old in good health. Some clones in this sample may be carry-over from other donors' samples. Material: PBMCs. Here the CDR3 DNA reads TGCGCCAGCAGCTTTACAGGGGACTCCTACGAGCAGTACTTC. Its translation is CASSFTGDSYEQYF.